Listed here are 14 T cell receptor beta chains from one sample, sequenced in a study of Graves' ophthalmopathy and Graves' hyperthyroidism. Amplification of TCR beta CDR3 regions used RNA transcripts. First-round RT-PCR used HTBI primers; second-round multiplex PCR followed. In TCRdb, the multiplex PCR reads were re-called with MiXCR into one record per CDR3 protein. Here the sample spans 200,000 to 250,000 distinct CDR3 sequences, roughly a fifth being singletons. Specimen: peripheral blood. The source of these receptors is a woman aged 50 to 65 with Graves' ophthalmopathy.

This clonotype was picked up one time. A much larger clone sits a single nucleotide away, making a read error possible. The chain joins TRBV27 to TRBJ1-6, with TRBD1 identical over 7 bases. Losses at the gene ends were 2 bases for V and 13 bases for J; bases not matched to a gene: 8. There are 14 residues in the CDR3. Germline V gene data show CDR1 as MNHEY and CDR2 as SMNVEV (reference sequence). CDR3 residues: CASSLQGGRMPLHF. The CDR3, as DNA: TGTGCCAGCAGTTTACAGGGGGGCCGAATGCCCCTCCACTTT.

This clonotype was seen at least ten times. V is TRBV12-3 or TRBV12-4 and J is TRBJ2-7; tentatively, D is TRBD2 (5 bases). The CDR3 totals 15 residues. V lost 5 bases, J lost 4 bases, and 18 bases lay in between. Here the CDR3 DNA reads TGTGCCAGCAGTCTTAGGCGTCTAGCATGGTACGAGCAGTACTTC. This gives the protein CASSLRRLAWYEQYF.

J is TRBJ2-6 and V is TRBV12-3 or TRBV12-4; D is uncertain. V gave up 6 bases and J gave up 1 base, with 7 bases separating them. This CDR3 spans 14 amino acids. The CDR3 reads CASRGISGANVLTF. Here the CDR3 DNA reads TGTGCCAGCAGGGGGATTTCTGGGGCCAACGTCCTGACTTTC.

This clonotype was seen many times. The chain carries TRBV29-1 and TRBJ2-7, with D tentatively TRBD2 (6 bases). V lost 5 bases, J lost 2 bases, and 19 bases lay in between. Germline assignment: CDR1 SQVTM and CDR2 ANQGSEA. The length of the CDR3 is 15 residues. CDR3 region: CSVRSGGVLAYEQYF. CDR3 DNA: TGCAGCGTTAGGAGTGGAGGGGTCCTCGCCTACGAGCAGTACTTC.

This clonotype has ten or more counts. The chain has TRBV12-3 or TRBV12-4 and TRBJ2-7, with D possibly matching TRBD1 (5 bases). The V gene lost 7 bases and the J gene lost 4 bases, with 14 bases spanning the gap. CDR3 size: 13 residues. The CDR3 DNA sequence: TGTGCCAGCACCCCACTCCCAGGGTACGAGCAGTACTTC. Its translation: CASTPLPGYEQYF.

This clonotype was seen many times. V usage is TRBV6-5 and J usage is TRBJ1-2; the D is unclear. Trimming removed 2 bases from V and 3 bases from J, with 16 bases in between. There are 16 residues in the CDR3. Germline V gene sequence: CDR1 MNHEY, CDR2 SVGAGI. DNA for the CDR3: TGTGCCAGCAGTTACCGACTCCCTCCCGGGTACTATGGCTACACCTTC. This encodes CASSYRLPPGYYGYTF.

The chain joins TRBV12-3 or TRBV12-4 to TRBJ2-7, with D tentatively TRBD1 or TRBD2 (5 bases each). The germline V and J ends were trimmed by 5 bases and 4 bases, with 18 bases remaining between them. The CDR3 covers 15 residues. CDR3 amino acids: CASSAGTANSYEQYF. The CDR3 DNA is TGTGCCAGCAGTGCCGGGACCGCCAACTCATACGAGCAGTACTTC.

Ten or more counts support this clonotype. The chain combines TRBV29-1 with TRBJ2-7; the D gene is possibly TRBD1 (5 bases). The germline V gene encodes CDR1 SQVTM and CDR2 ANQGSEA. The CDR3 totals 12 residues. The V gene lost 4 bases and the J gene lost 3 bases, with 10 bases spanning the gap. In DNA, the CDR3 is TGCAGCGTTGTTCCCCAGGGCTACGAGCAGTACTTC. Residues: CSVVPQGYEQYF.

The chain is built from TRBV7-9 and TRBJ1-2; D is unclear. Germline V gene lookup returns CDR1 SEHNR and CDR2 FQNEAQ (reference sequence). This CDR3 comprises 15 residues. Trimming cost V 4 bases and J 3 bases, with 15 bases left between them. CDR3 amino acids: CASSSYPAGYYGYTF. CDR3 nucleotide sequence: TGTGCCAGCAGCTCCTACCCAGCCGGATACTATGGCTACACCTTC.

The CDR3 DNA reads as TGCAGTGCTAGCCGATTGAACACTGAAGCTTTCTTT. Translating gives CSASRLNTEAFF. The chain uses TRBV20-1 and TRBJ1-1; D uncertain. Germline V gives CDR1 DFQATT, CDR2 SNEGSKA (reference sequence). Trimming removed 3 bases at V and 0 bases at J, with 5 bases between. CDR3 length: 12 residues.

This clonotype showed up many times. CDR3 nucleotide sequence: TGTGCCAGCAGCCACCCTAGCGGGAGCTACGAGCAGTACTTC. It translates to CASSHPSGSYEQYF. J is TRBJ2-7 and V is TRBV6-2 or TRBV6-3, with TRBD2 identical over 10 bases. Trimming cost V 6 bases and J 3 bases; bases outside gene matches: 5. This CDR3 has 14 amino acids. Germline V CDR1 and CDR2: MNHEY, SVGEGT.

This clonotype was seen only a few times. The V gene is TRBV28, the J gene TRBJ1-1, with TRBD1 matching 11 bases. The CDR3 is made up of 16 amino acids. V shed 1 base, J shed 7 bases, and the junction held 8 bases outside the gene matches. Germline assignment: CDR1 MDHEN and CDR2 SYDVKM. As DNA, the CDR3 is TGTGCCAGCAGTTTATACGGGACAGGGGGGAAGAATGAAGCTTTCTTT. Residues: CASSLYGTGGKNEAFF.

Ten or more counts support this clonotype. V and J are TRBV6-1 and TRBJ2-7; D possibly corresponds to TRBD1 (5 bases). Germline loops: CDR1 MNHNS, CDR2 SASEGT. V was clipped by 7 bases and J by 4 bases, with 14 bases between them. The CDR3 runs 13 residues. The CDR3 spells CASTPQVGYEQYF. CDR3 DNA sequence: TGTGCCAGCACACCACAGGTCGGGTACGAGCAGTACTTC.

This clonotype occurred many times. The chain has TRBV12-3 or TRBV12-4 and TRBJ2-2; D possibly corresponds to TRBD1 (5 bases). V was clipped by 6 bases and J by 0 bases, with 11 bases between them. CDR3 length equals 15 residues. The CDR3 spells CASRVGATNTGELFF. CDR3 coding DNA: TGTGCCAGCAGGGTAGGGGCCACGAACACCGGGGAGCTGTTTTTT.